This passage covers 25 T cell receptor beta chains from one sample sequenced in a study of breast tumors, draining lymph nodes, adjacent tissues. MiXCR was run by TCRdb on the multiplex PCR reads, yielding one entry per CDR3 protein. The data contain 150,000 to 200,000 distinct CDR3 sequences, roughly a third of them singletons. Axillary draining lymph nodes of breast cancer patients supplied the node samples. The specimen sequenced was axillary lymph node tissue. All receptors come from a female donor with breast cancer. Some clones in this sample may be carry-over from other donors' samples.

This clonotype was seen at least ten times. The chain employs TRBV7-2 and TRBJ1-6; tentative D call: TRBD1 (5 bases). The CDR3 is 16 amino acids. Germline lookup yields CDR1 SGHTA and CDR2 FQGNSA. Deletions cut 0 bases from V and 4 bases from J, with 10 bases between. The CDR3 sequence: CASSLAAGQYNSPLHF. The CDR3 nucleotides read TGTGCCAGCAGCTTAGCGGCAGGGCAATATAATTCACCCCTCCACTTT.

This clonotype was recorded many times. The genes are TRBV20-1 and TRBJ1-6; D possibly corresponds to TRBD1 (6 bases). Germline-derived CDR1 and CDR2 are DFQATT and SNEGSKA (reference sequence). The CDR3 spans 17 residues. Trimming removed 3 bases at V and 0 bases at J, with 15 bases between. This CDR3 is CSARVGGPSSYNSPLHF. For the CDR3, the DNA is TGCAGTGCTAGGGTCGGGGGCCCTAGCTCCTATAATTCACCCCTCCACTTT.

In its sample, this clonotype was seen many times. The V and J genes are TRBV5-5 and TRBJ2-7, with a tentative D call TRBD1 (6 bases). Germline CDR1 SGHKS, CDR2 YYEKEE (reference sequence). The CDR3 extends over 12 amino acids. V shed 2 bases and J shed 4 bases, with 7 bases lying between them. This CDR3 is CASSFRGYEQYF. CDR3 in DNA: TGTGCCAGCAGCTTTAGGGGGTACGAGCAGTACTTC.

This clonotype was picked up many times. The CDR3 nucleotides read TGTGCCAGCAGCTTTGGCGAGACTAGCACAGATACGCAGTATTTT. It is translated as CASSFGETSTDTQYF. This chain connects TRBV11-2 to TRBJ2-3; D unclear. V was pared by 3 bases and J by 0 bases, with 10 bases between. Looked up from germline, CDR1 is SGHAT and CDR2 is FQNNGV. The CDR3 is made up of 15 amino acids.

The CDR3, as DNA: TGCGCCAGCAGTGAATCTCTACCCACAGATACGCAGTATTTT. Residues: CASSESLPTDTQYF. V is TRBV10-1 and J is TRBJ2-3; D gene uncertain. This CDR3 comprises 14 residues. The germline gives CDR1 WNHNN, CDR2 SYGVQD (reference sequence). The V end lost 3 bases, the J end lost 2 bases, and 9 bases lay between the germline ends.

This clonotype was observed once. The chain employs TRBV19 and TRBJ1-4; D not certain. The germline CDR1 and CDR2 sequences are LNHDA and SQIVND (reference sequence). The CDR3 runs to 16 residues. The CDR3 reads CARESPRRATNEKLFF. In nucleotides, the CDR3 is TGTGCTAGAGAGTCCCCACGACGGGCAACTAATGAAAAACTGTTTTTT.

In its sample, this clonotype was seen many times. This chain links TRBV7-8 with TRBJ1-2; 7 bases align to TRBD1. This CDR3 is built from 15 residues. CDR1 is SGHVS, CDR2 FQNEAQ, per germline. With 0 bases clipped from V and 2 bases from J, the junction kept 3 bases outside the gene matches. The CDR3 sequence: CASSLASTGNYGYTF. CDR3 sequence (DNA): TGTGCCAGCAGCTTAGCGTCGACAGGGAACTATGGCTACACCTTC.

This clonotype was picked up a small number of times. It may be a read error: a sequence one base away is much more abundant. The chain has TRBV11-3 and TRBJ2-7; 10 bases are a match to TRBD2. Germline V CDR1 and CDR2: SGHNT, YENEEA. J gave up 7 bases and V 5 bases, and 8 bases lay outside the gene matches. This CDR3 is built from 14 residues. The CDR3 reads CASSDTSGTWEQYF. The CDR3 DNA is TGTGCCAGCAGCGATACTAGCGGGACCTGGGAGCAGTACTTC.

J is TRBJ2-1 and V is TRBV12-5; D is unresolved. The CDR3 spans 15 residues. From germline, CDR1 is LGHNT and CDR2 FRNRAP. Trimming took 3 bases from V and 4 from J, leaving 13 bases between them. This CDR3 reads CASGFVGLGYNEQFF. The CDR3 DNA reads as TGTGCTAGTGGTTTTGTAGGCCTCGGGTACAATGAGCAGTTCTTC.

Comments on this clonotype: This may be a read error: a much more frequent sequence differs by one nucleotide. This rearrangement joins TRBV5-5 to TRBJ1-2; 7 nucleotides match TRBD1. Looked up from germline, CDR1 is SGHKS and CDR2 is YYEKEE (reference sequence). The CDR3 sequence is 13 residues long. Trimming removed 4 bases from V and 4 bases from J; junction bases left unmatched: 4. In DNA, the CDR3 is TGTGCCAGCAGCCAGGGGGGCGCCTATGGCTACACCTTC. Protein: CASSQGGAYGYTF.

This clonotype has ten or more counts. The chain employs TRBV5-8 and TRBJ2-5, with D hard to call. The germline V and J ends were trimmed by 0 bases and 1 base, with 7 bases remaining between them. This CDR3 region has 14 residues. Looked up from germline, CDR1 is SGHTS and CDR2 is YDEGEE. CDR3 coding DNA: TGTGCCAGCAGCTTGGTTCCCAGCCAAGAGACCCAGTACTTC. This codes for CASSLVPSQETQYF.

This clonotype has at least ten counts. The genes are TRBV18 and TRBJ2-5; tentatively, D is TRBD2 (6 bases). CDR1 is KGHSH, CDR2 LQKENI, per germline. This CDR3 is 18 amino acids long. V was shortened by 0 bases and J by 1 base, with 18 bases between the two germline ends. The CDR3 bases are TGTGCCAGCTCACCACCGGTCAATCAGTACGGGAGCCAAGAGACCCAGTACTTC. Protein: CASSPPVNQYGSQETQYF.

This clonotype showed up many times. The rearrangement links TRBV9 to TRBJ2-3; no definite D call. Trimming pared 4 bases from V and 8 bases from J, leaving 20 bases between. CDR3 size: 15 residues. The V gene's germline CDR1 is SGDLS and CDR2 YYNGEE. The DNA of the CDR3 is TGTGCCAGCAGCTCCACGGACGACCCCCCAGGTACGCAGTATTTT. It encodes CASSSTDDPPGTQYF.

The chain carries TRBV12-3 or TRBV12-4 and TRBJ1-1; 9 bases are a match to TRBD1. The CDR3 has 19 residues. The trim removed 6 bases at V and 11 bases at J, leaving 28 bases unmatched. CDR3 region: CASRSPTGTGSEPGGDAFF. CDR3 coding DNA: TGTGCCAGCAGGAGCCCGACCGGGACAGGGTCTGAGCCGGGCGGGGACGCTTTCTTT.

The chain employs TRBV9 and TRBJ1-1, with 7 nucleotides matching TRBD1. The junction had 17 bases not matched to a gene; V was cut back by 4 bases and J by 2 bases. CDR3 length equals 18 residues. Germline V gene lookup returns CDR1 SGDLS and CDR2 YYNGEE. This CDR3 is CASSLAPRRDRSNTEAFF. DNA of the CDR3: TGTGCCAGCAGCTTAGCGCCGAGGAGGGACAGATCAAACACTGAAGCTTTCTTT.

This clonotype was counted between two and nine times. This may stem from a read error, because a much larger clone lies one nucleotide away. The chain uses TRBV11-2 and TRBJ2-1; 9 bases line up with TRBD1. The CDR3 extends over 14 amino acids. Germline CDR1 SGHAT, CDR2 FQNNGV. Trimming at V came to 6 bases and at J to 6 bases, leaving 6 bases not matched to a gene. CDR3 sequence reads: CASSRTGGANEQFF. Here the CDR3 DNA reads TGTGCCAGCAGTAGAACAGGGGGCGCCAATGAGCAGTTCTTC.

This clonotype came up many times. The V call is TRBV7-3, the J call TRBJ2-2; tentatively, D is TRBD2 (6 bases). The length of the CDR3 is 16 residues. Germline loops: CDR1 SGHTA, CDR2 FQGTGA. V lost 5 bases to trimming and J lost 1 base, with 14 bases between them. The CDR3 sequence: CASSRSGLRNTGELFF. In nucleotides, the CDR3 is TGTGCCAGCAGCCGATCGGGACTGCGGAACACCGGGGAGCTGTTTTTT.

This clonotype occurred many times. The rearrangement uses TRBV5-8 and TRBJ2-3; tentative D call: TRBD2 (5 bases). CDR1 is SGHTS, CDR2 YDEGEE, per germline. V was cut by 5 bases and J by 0 bases, with 19 bases left in between. The CDR3 spans 17 residues. The CDR3 sequence: CASSSPATGVSTDTQYF. The CDR3, as DNA: TGTGCCAGCAGTTCCCCGGCCACCGGGGTTAGCACAGATACGCAGTATTTT.

The chain recombines TRBV15 with TRBJ1-4; maybe TRBD1 (5 bases). Germline values: CDR1 LNHNV, CDR2 YYDKDF (reference sequence). This CDR3 is built from 13 residues. V lost 10 bases and J lost 6, with 15 bases in between. CDR3 amino acids: CAKVGGGYEKLFF. Written as DNA, the CDR3 is TGTGCCAAAGTGGGGGGGGGGTATGAAAAACTGTTTTTT.

The chain combines TRBV29-1 with TRBJ1-4, with 10 positions matching TRBD1. Germline CDR1 SQVTM, CDR2 ANQGSEA. Trimming took 8 bases from V and 8 from J; bases not matched to a gene: 8. The CDR3 runs 13 residues. The CDR3 sequence is CSLRTGGYEKLFF. CDR3 coding DNA: TGCAGCCTCAGGACAGGGGGTTACGAAAAACTGTTTTTT.

Points on this clonotype: Since a much larger clone is just one base distant, this may be a read error. The chain has TRBV20-1 and TRBJ2-7; 9 nucleotides match TRBD1. Germline loops: CDR1 DFQATT, CDR2 SNEGSKA (reference sequence). The CDR3 runs 14 residues. The CDR3 bases are TGCAGTGCCCGGGACAGGGCCTCTTCCTCCGAGCAGTACTTC. It encodes CSARDRASSSEQYF.

A word on this clonotype: A junction end diverges from the germline sequence, so it may reflect a read error. The V call is TRBV19, the J call TRBJ1-6, with 10 bases that match TRBD1. CDR3 length: 17 residues. Germline assignment: CDR1 LNHDA and CDR2 SQIVND (reference sequence). DNA for the CDR3: TGTACCAGTAGTATCTCTCCGGGACAGGGGATAAGGTCATCCCTCCACTTT. Amino acids: CTSSISPGQGIRSSLHF.

The chain joins TRBV20-1 to TRBJ2-5; 10 bases line up with TRBD2. Germline CDR1 and CDR2: DFQATT and SNEGSKA (reference sequence). This CDR3 has 18 residues. The ends lost 0 bases at V and 0 bases at J; junction bases unmatched: 10. The DNA of the CDR3 is TGCAGTGCTAGAGAGGGTCCTAGCGGGAGTTGCGACCAAGAGACCCAGTACTTC. It translates to CSAREGPSGSCDQETQYF.

A note on this clonotype: A clone one base away is much larger, so this may be a read error. Here the CDR3 reads CVSSFVGGGYEQYF. The CDR3 DNA reads as TGTGTCAGCAGCTTCGTCGGGGGGGGCTACGAGCAGTACTTC. The chain carries TRBV5-1 and TRBJ2-7, with 8 bases fitting TRBD2. The germline V gene has CDR1 SGHRS and CDR2 YFSETQ. The CDR3 is 14 amino acids.

A few counts support this clonotype. The CDR3 bases are TGTGCCAGCAGCAGCGGGACAGGCAAAGATTCACCCCTCCACTTT. Its protein is CASSSGTGKDSPLHF. The rearrangement links TRBV27 to TRBJ1-6, with 8 bases aligning to TRBD1. Germline values: CDR1 MNHEY, CDR2 SMNVEV (reference sequence). The CDR3 is 15 residues long. V lost 6 bases to trimming and J lost 8 bases; unmatched junction nucleotides: 9.